What follows are 14 T cell receptor beta chains derived from one specimen sequenced in a study of shared T cell receptors in the human thymus. Profiled with immunoSEQ multiplex PCR; TCRdb holds only in-frame clones, not every one. Among 700,000 or so clones, roughly 85% were seen once, and the ten largest hold around 0.0099%. These data were also filed under a second study, of human thymus T cells.

The sample comprised thymocytes. All receptors come from a girl under three years old with a congenital heart defect.

The genes are TRBV4-1 and TRBJ2-1; 9 bases agree with TRBD1. The V and J ends lost 1 base and 8 bases, in that order; junction bases with no gene match: 15. Germline CDR1 is MGHRA and CDR2 is YSYEKL. This CDR3 contains 18 residues. The CDR3 DNA reads TGCGCCAGCAGCCAAGCCCTCGGGGAGGGACAGGGCGACGATGAGCAGTTCTTC. Translated: CASSQALGEGQGDDEQFF.

The chain carries TRBV11-3 and TRBJ2-7, with a weak D call TRBD1 (6 bases). CDR3 size: 15 residues. The V end was cut by 1 base, the J end by 2 bases, with 12 bases between. The germline gives CDR1 SGHNT, CDR2 YENEEA. CDR3 in DNA: TGTGCCAGCAGCTTAGCCGGGCAGGGGACCTACGAGCAGTACTTC. It specifies CASSLAGQGTYEQYF.

In DNA, the CDR3 is TGTGCCAGCAGCTTGTCAGGGGGCAGTTTCTCCTACGAGCAGTACTTC. Residues: CASSLSGGSFSYEQYF. V is TRBV5-6 and J is TRBJ2-7; the match to TRBD1 covers 8 bases. Germline assignment: CDR1 SGHDT and CDR2 YYEEEE. The CDR3 has 16 amino acids. The ends lost 1 base at V and 0 bases at J; junction bases unmatched: 6.

The V call is TRBV29-1, the J call TRBJ1-2; D is possibly TRBD1 (5 bases). Trimming cost V 5 bases and J 3 bases, with 19 bases left between them. CDR3 length: 15 residues. The germline CDR1 and CDR2 sequences are SQVTM and ANQGSEA. The CDR3 coding sequence is TGCAGCGTTCCCATCGGGGGGAGGTGGGACTATGGCTACACCTTC. Amino acid sequence: CSVPIGGRWDYGYTF.

The V call is TRBV19, the J call TRBJ1-5, with TRBD1 identical over 7 bases. Germline V gene sequence: CDR1 LNHDA, CDR2 SQIVND (reference sequence). CDR3 length: 17 residues. J gave up 4 bases and V 3 bases, and 12 bases lay outside the gene matches. Here the CDR3 reads CASSITPLDRRNQPQHF. CDR3 nucleotides: TGTGCCAGTAGTATTACCCCACTGGACAGGAGAAATCAGCCCCAGCATTTT.

A few counts support this clone. This chain joins TRBV19 and TRBJ2-7, with TRBD1 identical over 10 bases. Germline V gene sequence: CDR1 LNHDA, CDR2 SQIVND (reference sequence). The junction had 10 bases not matched to a gene; V was cut back by 1 base and J by 7 bases. The CDR3 consists of 16 residues. DNA for the CDR3: TGTGCCAGTAGTATAGGCCCCGGGACAGGGGATCATGAGCAGTACTTC. Its protein is CASSIGPGTGDHEQYF.

This clone was observed once. The CDR3 protein is CASSEGGQGNQPQHF. The DNA of the CDR3 is TGTGCCAGCTCCGAGGGGGGACAGGGTAACCAGCCCCAGCATTTT. The chain joins TRBV2 to TRBJ1-5, with TRBD1 identical over 9 bases. In germline, CDR1 is SNHLY, CDR2 FYNNEI. The CDR3 is made up of 15 amino acids. V lost 8 bases, J lost 7 bases, and 12 bases stayed unmatched. Combining the CDR3 with reference TRBV2 and TRBJ1-5 gives the whole variable domain EPEVTQTPSHQVTQMGQEVILRCVPISNHLYFYWYRQILGQKVEFLVSFYNNEISEKSEIFDDQFSVERPDGSNFTLKIRSTKLEDSAMYFCASSEGGQGNQPQHFGDGTRLSIL.

The chain combines TRBV4-1 with TRBJ1-2, with D maybe TRBD1 (5 bases). Between the trimmed V and J ends, which lost 2 bases and 3 bases, there was a span of 19 bases. Germline CDR1 reads MGHRA; CDR2 reads YSYEKL. The length of the CDR3 is 17 residues. CDR3 sequence: CASSQPTPRQGYYGYTF. DNA for the CDR3: TGCGCCAGCAGCCAACCTACCCCGCGCCAGGGCTACTATGGCTACACCTTC.

The chain is built from TRBV2 and TRBJ1-4; tentatively, D is TRBD1 (6 bases). The germline V and J ends were trimmed by 8 bases and 4 bases, with 17 bases remaining between them. The CDR3 runs 15 residues. Germline-derived CDR1 and CDR2 are SNHLY and FYNNEI. The CDR3 reads CASLPYREINEKLFF. For the CDR3, the DNA is TGTGCCAGCTTACCTTACAGGGAGATTAATGAAAAACTGTTTTTT.

As for this clone: The junction differs from germline at one of its ends, possibly a read error. The chain has TRBV28 and TRBJ1-1; weak D call: TRBD1 (5 bases). The CDR3 consists of 19 residues. CDR1 is MDHEN, CDR2 SYDVKM, per germline. CDR3 bases: TGTGCCAGCAATTTACAGCCCGCCGGGAGGGGTCACATGAACACTGAAGCTTTCTTT. As protein: CASNLQPAGRGHMNTEAFF.

This clone came up once. The J gene is TRBJ1-2, the V gene TRBV7-2; 9 positions agree with TRBD1. The trim removed 0 bases at V and 7 bases at J, leaving 9 bases unmatched. Germline assignment: CDR1 SGHTA and CDR2 FQGNSA. The CDR3 loop spans 16 amino acids. The CDR3 here is CASSLAGGQGVCGYTF. The DNA of the CDR3 is TGTGCCAGCAGCTTAGCTGGGGGACAGGGAGTCTGTGGCTACACCTTC.

The rearrangement uses TRBV4-1 and TRBJ1-4, with 10 bases matching TRBD1. Germline CDR1 is MGHRA and CDR2 is YSYEKL. The CDR3 is made up of 18 amino acids. Trimming cost V 0 bases and J 10 bases; bases outside gene matches: 14. CDR3 sequence reads: CASSQEGTGVKLRPKLFF. CDR3 nucleotides: TGCGCCAGCAGCCAAGAGGGGACAGGGGTAAAATTGCGGCCAAAACTGTTTTTT.

CDR3 nucleotide sequence: TGCGCCAGCAGCTTGGAACAGGGCCTGATGAACACTGAAGCTTTCTTT. Translated: CASSLEQGLMNTEAFF. This sequence joins TRBV5-1 and TRBJ1-1, with D possibly TRBD1 on 6 matching bases. Germline V CDR1 and CDR2: SGHRS, YFSETQ. Trimming took off 0 bases at V and 0 bases at J, with 12 bases between the two ends. The CDR3 extends over 16 amino acids.

V and J are TRBV12-5 and TRBJ2-1; 9 nucleotides agree with TRBD2. V shed 2 bases, J shed 8 bases, and the junction held 4 bases outside the gene matches. This CDR3 contains 14 residues. The germline V gene has CDR1 LGHNT and CDR2 FRNRAP. The CDR3 loop reads CASGLRGGADEQFF. CDR3 nucleotide sequence: TGTGCTAGTGGTTTGCGCGGGGGGGCCGATGAGCAGTTCTTC.